The 16 T cell receptor beta chains reported below all come from one sample, sequenced in a study of blood T cell repertoires in COVID-19. Profiled with immunoSEQ multiplex PCR; TCRdb holds only in-frame clones, not every one. The sample shows 150,000 to 200,000 clones, just under 90% of them seen only once. Specimen: peripheral blood. Every receptor here comes from a woman aged 18-35 years who had recovered from COVID-19.

This clone came up once. The chain has TRBV19 and TRBJ2-7; weak D call: TRBD2 (5 bases). This CDR3 spans 15 amino acids. Germline lookup yields CDR1 LNHDA and CDR2 SQIVND (reference sequence). With 4 bases removed from V and 7 bases from J, the gap between germline ends came to 20 bases. The CDR3 here is CASSNQRGFEGEQYF. The CDR3 DNA is TGTGCCAGTAGTAACCAACGGGGTTTTGAAGGAGAGCAGTACTTC.

CDR3 amino acids: CASSLGTRRTDTQYF. The CDR3 nucleotides read TGTGCCAGCAGCTTGGGGACTAGACGCACAGATACGCAGTATTTT. The rearrangement uses TRBV5-6 and TRBJ2-3; 7 bases align to TRBD2. In germline, CDR1 is SGHDT, CDR2 YYEEEE. The CDR3 is made up of 15 amino acids. With V trimmed by 0 bases and J by 1 base, 2 bases remained unmatched.

This chain links TRBV4-1 with TRBJ2-2, with a possible D match to TRBD1 (5 bases). The CDR3 runs to 15 residues. The germline V and J ends were trimmed by 1 base and 1 base, with 7 bases remaining between them. From germline, CDR1 is MGHRA and CDR2 YSYEKL. DNA of the CDR3: TGCGCCAGCAGCCAAGTCACAGGGAACACCGGGGAGCTGTTTTTT. Translated: CASSQVTGNTGELFF.

The V gene is TRBV2, the J gene TRBJ1-1, with D tentatively TRBD1 (6 bases). This CDR3 is built from 14 residues. The germline V and J ends were trimmed by 7 bases and 6 bases, with 18 bases remaining between them. CDR1 SNHLY and CDR2 FYNNEI come from the germline V gene. The CDR3 loop reads CASIPRGGGPEAFF. CDR3 nucleotides: TGTGCCAGCATCCCCAGAGGCGGGGGGCCTGAAGCTTTCTTT.

This clone was recorded once. The V call is TRBV20-1, the J call TRBJ2-5, with TRBD2 as a possible D gene (5 bases). V dropped 3 bases and J dropped 1 base, with 9 bases sitting between them. CDR3 length equals 13 residues. Germline-derived CDR1 and CDR2 are DFQATT and SNEGSKA (reference sequence). The CDR3 is CSASDGSQETQYF. In DNA, the CDR3 is TGCAGTGCTAGTGATGGGAGCCAAGAGACCCAGTACTTC.

A single count supports this clone. The genes are TRBV7-2 and TRBJ2-2, with D uncertain. There are 12 residues in the CDR3. CDR1 and CDR2 (germline): SGHTA, FQGNSA. Trimming removed 3 bases from V and 7 bases from J, with 6 bases in between. The CDR3 nucleotides are TGTGCCAGCAGCTTTTATAGCGGGGAGCTGTTTTTT. The encoded protein is CASSFYSGELFF.

The chain carries TRBV5-1 and TRBJ2-2, with 8 nucleotides matching TRBD1. The CDR3 contains 14 residues. Germline trimming cut 4 bases from V and 6 bases from J; bases unmatched to any gene: 5. CDR1 SGHRS and CDR2 YFSETQ come from the germline V gene. The CDR3, as DNA: TGCGCCAGCAGCGGAGGGACAGGTCCCGGGGAGCTGTTTTTT. Translated, it gives CASSGGTGPGELFF.

The chain uses TRBV29-1 and TRBJ2-1, with 8 nucleotides matching TRBD2. This CDR3 is 14 amino acids long. The germline V gene has CDR1 SQVTM and CDR2 ANQGSEA. Unmatched junction bases numbered 3, after V lost 5 bases and J lost 0 bases. The CDR3 DNA follows: TGCAGCGTTTTAGCGGGAAACTCCTACAATGAGCAGTTCTTC. It codes for CSVLAGNSYNEQFF.

This chain connects TRBV7-9 to TRBJ2-2; 8 bases line up with TRBD1. The junction had 14 bases not matched to a gene; V was cut back by 6 bases and J by 5 bases. The V gene's germline CDR1 is SEHNR and CDR2 FQNEAQ (reference sequence). The length of the CDR3 is 17 residues. For the CDR3, the DNA is TGTGCCAGCAGAGGACAGGGTACAGGGCGAGCGACCGGGGAGCTGTTTTTT. Translated: CASRGQGTGRATGELFF.

The chain couples TRBV19 to TRBJ2-7; 8 positions agree with TRBD1. V was pared by 7 bases and J by 0 bases, with 11 bases of the junction left unmatched. CDR1 is LNHDA, CDR2 SQIVND, per germline (reference sequence). This CDR3 has 16 amino acids. CDR3 bases: TGTGCCAGTACTCACTCCCGGGACAGGAGCTCCTACGAGCAGTACGTC. Its translation: CASTHSRDRSSYEQYV.

The chain recombines TRBV28 with TRBJ2-4, with TRBD1 matching 7 bases. The germline V gene encodes CDR1 MDHEN and CDR2 SYDVKM. J was trimmed by 1 base and V by 8 bases; bases with no gene match: 8. The CDR3 is 15 residues long. Written as DNA, the CDR3 is TGTGCCAGCGAAGGGGGCCGGAAGGCCAAAAACATTCAGTACTTC. Translating it yields CASEGGRKAKNIQYF.

The chain employs TRBV18 and TRBJ2-1; TRBD1 matches 9 bases. Trimming took 6 bases from V and 2 from J; bases not matched to a gene: 5. The CDR3 length is 15 residues. The germline V gene has CDR1 KGHSH and CDR2 LQKENI. CDR3 protein: CASSPGQGAYNEQFF. In DNA, the CDR3 is TGTGCCAGCTCCCCGGGACAGGGCGCCTACAATGAGCAGTTCTTC.

The V and J genes are TRBV29-1 and TRBJ2-7; TRBD1 agrees at 9 bases. This CDR3 has 14 amino acids. The V gene end was trimmed by 6 bases and the J gene end by 0 bases; junction bases not matched to a gene: 6. Germline V CDR1 and CDR2: SQVTM, ANQGSEA. The CDR3 region is CSVSGQGSSYEQYF. CDR3 nucleotides: TGCAGCGTCTCTGGACAGGGGAGCTCCTACGAGCAGTACTTC.

The V gene is TRBV5-1, the J gene TRBJ2-1; 15 bases are a match to TRBD2. V dropped 4 bases and J dropped 7; count of bases not matched to a gene: 3. The V gene's germline CDR1 is SGHRS and CDR2 YFSETQ. The CDR3 has 15 residues. CDR3 nucleotides: TGCGCCAGCAGCGTGGGACTAGCGGGAGGTAATGAGCAGTTCTTC. Protein: CASSVGLAGGNEQFF.

The chain has TRBV24-1 and TRBJ2-3; TRBD2 agrees at 9 bases. This CDR3 has 15 amino acids. Germline values: CDR1 KGHDR, CDR2 SFDVKD. The J segment lost 4 bases and the V segment lost 9 bases, leaving 10 bases of the junction unmatched. CDR3 nucleotide sequence: TGTGCCACCGCTCACGCGGGGGGGCCAGCAGATACGCAGTATTTT. Translation gives CATAHAGGPADTQYF.

The chain employs TRBV13 and TRBJ2-3, with 9 bases aligning to TRBD1. Losses at the gene ends were 4 bases for V and 6 bases for J; bases not matched to a gene: 11. The CDR3 runs 16 residues. CDR1 is PRHDT, CDR2 FYEKMQ, per germline (reference sequence). The CDR3 DNA is TGTGCCAGCAGCTCGCTCGGGACAGGGCGAATGGATACGCAGTATTTT. Translated, it gives CASSSLGTGRMDTQYF.